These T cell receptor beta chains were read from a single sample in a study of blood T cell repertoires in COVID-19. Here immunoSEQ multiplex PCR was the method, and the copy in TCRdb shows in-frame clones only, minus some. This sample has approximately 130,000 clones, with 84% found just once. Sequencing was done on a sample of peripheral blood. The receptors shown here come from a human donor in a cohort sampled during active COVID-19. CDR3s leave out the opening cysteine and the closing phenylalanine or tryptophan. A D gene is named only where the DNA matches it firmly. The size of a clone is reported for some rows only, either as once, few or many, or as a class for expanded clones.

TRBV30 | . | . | AWSVGEETQY
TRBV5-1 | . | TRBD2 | ASSLSVAGYTDTQY
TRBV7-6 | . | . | ASSLAGRTYEQY
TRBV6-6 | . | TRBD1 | ASRAGTVDTQY
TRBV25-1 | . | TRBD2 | ASSEWAAGGDYNEQF
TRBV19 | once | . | AIRGGMGQPQH
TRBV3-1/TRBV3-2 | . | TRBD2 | ASARGGMNTGELF
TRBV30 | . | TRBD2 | AWNSEGLSSYNEQF
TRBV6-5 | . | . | ASSYSVGTSTEAF
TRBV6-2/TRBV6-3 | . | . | ASSYHSGELF
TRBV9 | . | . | ASSSRPTSGGYT
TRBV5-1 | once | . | ASSLGLETVAYEQY
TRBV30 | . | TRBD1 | AWGGQAGTNTGELF
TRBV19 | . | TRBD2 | ASSIVAGHNEQF
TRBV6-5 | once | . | ASSSGSTGANVLT
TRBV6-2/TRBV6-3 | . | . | ASSLDRNTEAF
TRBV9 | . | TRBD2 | ASSVAGGALETQY
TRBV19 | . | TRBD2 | ASTPGGGDSGANVLT
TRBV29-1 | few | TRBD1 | SVLWTGHEQY
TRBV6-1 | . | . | ASSEEVAIFLNYGYT
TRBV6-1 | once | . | ASSEVRTGVEKDTQY
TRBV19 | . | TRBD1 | ASSGTTRTGAHEQY
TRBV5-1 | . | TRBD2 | ASSSSGTSGWETQY
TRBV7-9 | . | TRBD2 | ASSLDVGGSTDTQY
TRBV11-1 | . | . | ASSLPTLSEQY
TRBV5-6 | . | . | ASSRDARTSGYT
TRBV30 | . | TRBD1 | AWSVRIGSTGAGEKLF
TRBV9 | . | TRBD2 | ASSPGGASTDTQY
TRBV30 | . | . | AWSSLGFNYGYT
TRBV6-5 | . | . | ASSPEGYEQY
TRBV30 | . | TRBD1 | AWSRDRGKEKLF
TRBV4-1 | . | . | ASSQGLGASTDTQY
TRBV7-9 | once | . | ASSLDNNSPLH